This paragraph covers one T cell receptor beta chain sequence. The record originates from a study of cytomegalovirus exposure and HLA in healthy donors. Using immunoSEQ multiplex PCR, the repertoire was profiled, and TCRdb retains in-frame clones only, with some absent. This table has 200,000 to 250,000 clones, approximately 87% appearing once. Trimming took 5 bases from V and 2 from J, leaving 14 bases between them. This CDR3 comprises 15 residues. CDR1 is SGHDN and CDR2 is FVKESK in the germline V gene. This TCR was sampled from a woman aged 18-30 years in good health and CMV-seronegative. The genes are TRBV14 and TRBJ2-3; TRBD2 is a possible D gene (6 bases). The sequenced sample consisted of PBMCs. The CDR3 protein is CASSTRTTPTDTQYF. As DNA, the CDR3 is TGTGCCAGCAGCACCCGGACTACGCCCACAGATACGCAGTATTTT. Variable domain in full (rest from reference TRBV14 and TRBJ2-3): EAGVTQFPSHSVIEKGQTVTLRCDPISGHDNLYWYRRVMGKEIKFLLHFVKESKQDESGMPNNRFLAERTGGTYSTLKVQPAELEDSGVYFCASSTRTTPTDTQYFGPGTRLTVL.